The rows below give T cell receptor beta chains drawn from one sample of a study of regulatory T cells in long-lasting Graves disease. TCRdb redid the calling of the multiplex PCR reads with MiXCR, one entry per CDR3 protein. The repertoire has about 420,000 distinct CDR3 sequences, roughly 17% of them found once; the top ten carry about 25%. This sample was shared with a second study, whose subject was T cells in Graves' hyperthyroidism and ophthalmopathy.

The sample here was peripheral blood mononuclear cells (PBMCs), taken at new diagnosis, from a patient treated with antithyroid drugs. The receptors originated from a woman aged 18-29 years with Graves disease. The CDR3 runs from the conserved cysteine through the conserved F or W. Size values are once, few and many counts, or a class for expanded clones, and some rows have none.

V gene,clone size,CDR3 protein
TRBV12-3/TRBV12-4,few,CATSLGQTNEKLFF
TRBV12-3/TRBV12-4,many,CASSFGGRETQYF
TRBV12-3/TRBV12-4,many,CASSTSLAESYEQYF
TRBV3-1,NA,CASSKEGRGPWNEQYF
TRBV20-1,few,CSARGLAGGPTDTQYF
TRBV15,many,CATSRTANTEAFF
TRBV28,many,CASSQDGNTEAFF
TRBV12-3/TRBV12-4,many,CASSHREGAGTDTQYF
TRBV4-1,NA,CASSQTSQHRGRTNEKLFF
TRBV28,many,CASEPSGRAEQFF
TRBV7-3,few,CASSPYYRGEQYF
TRBV12-3/TRBV12-4,many,CASSLRDGAEAFF
TRBV18,many,CASSRRRTDQPQHF
TRBV7-2,many,CASSASEGQFF
TRBV27,few,CASSLSSGKHSYNEQFF
TRBV9,NA,CASSVAAGGTTFHETQYF
TRBV28,many,CASSIRGGPYNEQFF
TRBV20-1,many,CSARNLAGGGNEQFF
TRBV12-3/TRBV12-4,many,CAIHHPDRQGANVLTF
TRBV7-9,NA,CASSFQLNTEAFF
TRBV6-1,NA,CASSTGTPIHTQYF
TRBV18,many,CASSKTGHHQETQYF
TRBV12-3/TRBV12-4,few,CASSLAPPGPNEKLFF
TRBV7-8,many,CASSLGQDYEQYF
TRBV7-2,NA,CASSLGPLQGAIAKNIQYF
TRBV6-2/TRBV6-3,NA,CASSYPSGQGSTGELFF
TRBV24-1,few,CATSDLTSGRAGEQFF
TRBV4-1,many,CASRERDSMNTEAFF
TRBV5-1,many,CASMRGGAGQETQYF
TRBV18,NA,CASSPSSSPSGEQYF
TRBV7-3,NA,CASSLGGNLNTEAFF
TRBV7-6,many,CASSRGGKLFF
TRBV7-2,many,CASSLRSYNEQFF
TRBV30,few,CAWSVLDRGGGYTF
TRBV28,NA,CASSFSPWGYNEQFF
TRBV20-1,many,CSAPQGALNEQYF
TRBV7-9,few,CASSAAGGVGELFF
TRBV6-2/TRBV6-3,NA,CASSFGQSHPTQYF